These T cell receptor beta chains were read from a single sample in a study of early T cells in non-severe SARS-CoV-2 infection. TCRdb ran MiXCR on the 5' RACE reads and lists one entry per CDR3 protein. The sample yields tens of thousands of distinct CDR3 sequences, approximately 15% seen once. Sequences were obtained from whole blood. These TCRs come from an adult who was a healthcare worker with PCR-confirmed SARS-CoV-2 infection or an uninfected control (not recorded which). Both conserved end residues are part of each CDR3. A D gene is named only where the DNA matches it firmly. Size values are once, few and many counts, or a class for expanded clones, and some rows have none.

size: few
J: TRBJ1-1
V: TRBV7-2
D: TRBD1
DNA: TGTGCCAGCAGCTTTTCAGGGGACAGCTCTGACCGGGGGGCTTTCTTT
CDR3: CASSFSGDSSDRGAFF

size: -
J: TRBJ2-5
V: TRBV19
D: -
DNA: TGTGCCAGTAGTGCTACAGGCTTTGGCCAGGACGAGACCCAGTACTTC
CDR3: CASSATGFGQDETQYF

size: few
J: TRBJ1-1
V: TRBV5-1
D: -
DNA: TGCGCCAGCAGCTTGGAAGGGGCTGAAGCTTTCTTT
CDR3: CASSLEGAEAFF

size: many
J: TRBJ1-5
V: TRBV3-1
D: -
DNA: TGTGCCAGCAGCCAAGGGGCCGCAGGATCTATCCCTTTGCGCAATCAGCCCCAGCATTTT
CDR3: CASSQGAAGSIPLRNQPQHF

size: -
J: TRBJ2-3
V: TRBV7-6
D: TRBD2
DNA: TGTGCCAGCAGCCCCCTAGCGGGACCCACAGATACGCAGTATTTT
CDR3: CASSPLAGPTDTQYF

size: many
J: TRBJ1-4
V: TRBV18
D: -
DNA: TGTGCCAGCTCACCGTCAGGGGCATTGGGTGAAAAACTGTTTTTT
CDR3: CASSPSGALGEKLFF

size: once
J: TRBJ2-5
V: TRBV2
D: -
DNA: TGTGCCATCCGGGGGACAGCCCAAGAGACCCAGTACTTC
CDR3: CAIRGTAQETQYF

size: few
J: TRBJ2-1
V: TRBV5-4
D: -
DNA: TGTGCCAGCAGCTTGGGGACTTACTACAATGAGCAGTTCTTC
CDR3: CASSLGTYYNEQFF

size: medium-sized
J: TRBJ2-1
V: TRBV12-3/TRBV12-4
D: -
DNA: TGTGCCAGTGGACGGGGAATACGGGATGAGCAGTTCTTC
CDR3: CASGRGIRDEQFF

size: -
J: TRBJ1-1
V: TRBV12-3/TRBV12-4
D: -
DNA: TGTGCCAGCAGTTTCAGGAAGGGTGAGAACACTGAAGCTTTCTTT
CDR3: CASSFRKGENTEAFF

size: few
J: TRBJ2-7
V: TRBV27
D: -
DNA: TGTGCCAGCAGACCAGGGGACTCCCTTAACGAGCAGTACTTC
CDR3: CASRPGDSLNEQYF

size: few
J: TRBJ1-1
V: TRBV19
D: -
DNA: TGTGCCAGTAGTATCAATGGTCTTGAAGCTTTCTTT
CDR3: CASSINGLEAFF

size: few
J: TRBJ1-5
V: TRBV19
D: TRBD1
DNA: TGTGCCAGTAGTACGGGACAGGGGAGTCAGCCCCAGCATTTT
CDR3: CASSTGQGSQPQHF

size: many
J: TRBJ2-7
V: TRBV5-4
D: -
DNA: TGTGCCAGCAGCGGGCTAGCCCACGAGCAGTACTTC
CDR3: CASSGLAHEQYF

size: few
J: TRBJ2-1
V: TRBV20-1
D: TRBD2
DNA: TGCAGTGCTCCCTCTAGCGGGAGAAAATATGAGCAGTTCTTC
CDR3: CSAPSSGRKYEQFF

size: few
J: TRBJ2-7
V: TRBV5-1
D: TRBD1
DNA: TGCGCCAGCAGCTCGGGACAGGGGGCCGCCGCCTACGAGCAGTACTTC
CDR3: CASSSGQGAAAYEQYF

size: -
J: TRBJ2-1
V: TRBV19
D: TRBD2
DNA: TGTGCCAGTAGTATAGCAGGCGGGGGCTCCTACAATGAGCAGTTCTTC
CDR3: CASSIAGGGSYNEQFF

size: -
J: TRBJ2-3
V: TRBV24-1
D: -
DNA: TGTGCCACCAGTGATTCCCGGCAAGATACGCAGTATTTT
CDR3: CATSDSRQDTQYF

size: few
J: TRBJ1-3
V: TRBV3-1
D: -
DNA: TGTGCCAGCAGCCCTCGCCGCCGCTCTGGAAACACCATATATTTT
CDR3: CASSPRRRSGNTIYF

size: -
J: TRBJ1-1
V: TRBV7-6
D: -
DNA: TGTGCCAGCAGCCCGCCCGGCCGATCCTTCACTGAAGCTTTCTTT
CDR3: CASSPPGRSFTEAFF

size: few
J: TRBJ1-4
V: TRBV7-9
D: TRBD1
DNA: TGTGCCAGCAGCTTAGCCCCGGCAGGGGGTGAAAAACTGTTTTTT
CDR3: CASSLAPAGGEKLFF

size: -
J: TRBJ1-6
V: TRBV5-5
D: -
DNA: TGTGCCAGCAGGATATCGAGCTCCTATAATTCACCCCTCCACTTT
CDR3: CASRISSSYNSPLHF

size: few
J: TRBJ2-5
V: TRBV5-6
D: TRBD1
DNA: TGTGCCAGCAGCTTGGAGACAGGGCAAGAGACCCAGTACTTC
CDR3: CASSLETGQETQYF

size: few
J: TRBJ1-4
V: TRBV6-5
D: TRBD1
DNA: TGTGCCAGCAGTTACGTGAGGGGGCACGGTGAAAAACTGTTTTTT
CDR3: CASSYVRGHGEKLFF

size: few
J: TRBJ2-2
V: TRBV12-3/TRBV12-4
D: TRBD2
DNA: TGTGCCAGCAGTCTGCGGACTAGCGGATACACCGGGGAGCTGTTTTTT
CDR3: CASSLRTSGYTGELFF

size: few
J: TRBJ2-7
V: TRBV6-5
D: TRBD2
DNA: TGTGCCAGCAGTGACCCGGGACTAGCGGCCTCCTACGAGCAGTACTTC
CDR3: CASSDPGLAASYEQYF

size: few
J: TRBJ2-1
V: TRBV9
D: TRBD2
DNA: TGTGCCAGCAGCGGGGGACTAGCGACTTACAATGAGCAGTTCTTC
CDR3: CASSGGLATYNEQFF